This is a list of T cell receptor beta chains from one sample in a study of T cell repertoires in cytomegalovirus infection. Which antigens these TCRs recognize remains unknown. MiXCR, applied by TCRdb to the reads, yields one record per CDR3 protein. Of around 78,000 distinct CDR3 sequences in the sample, under 30% were seen once. The sequencing used CD8+ T cells from cultured PBMCs, collected from culture after CMV antigen stimulation. Source of these receptors: a human donor in good health (CMV status not recorded). Some clones in this sample may be carry-over from other donors' samples. Each CDR3 is given with its conserved first and last residue. Fields, in order: CDR3 protein, CDR3 DNA, J gene, clone size, V gene, D gene. A D gene is named only where the DNA matches it firmly. Rows give clone size only sometimes, using once, few, many, or a class for an expanded clone.

CASSLEWTPRGETQYF TGTGCCAGCAGCTTAGAATGGACTCCCAGGGGAGAGACCCAGTACTTC TRBJ2-5 medium-sized TRBV7-2 -
CASSSMGLAGFVGEQFF TGTGCCAGCAGCTCTATGGGACTAGCGGGGTTTGTCGGTGAGCAGTTCTTC TRBJ2-1 many TRBV7-6 TRBD2
CASSQDQGQGMVYEQYF TGCGCCAGCAGCCAAGATCAAGGACAGGGAATGGTCTACGAGCAGTACTTC TRBJ2-7 - TRBV4-1 TRBD1
CASSQDSPGAYTDTQYF TGCGCCAGCAGCCAAGATTCACCGGGGGCCTACACAGATACGCAGTATTTT TRBJ2-3 few TRBV4-1 -
CSARWADREGRYGYTF TGCAGTGCTAGATGGGCTGACAGGGAAGGGCGCTATGGCTACACCTTC TRBJ1-2 few TRBV20-1 TRBD1
CATIARGPSVTKNEETQYF TGTGCCACCATTGCGCGGGGACCGTCGGTCACTAAAAACGAGGAGACCCAGTACTTC TRBJ2-5 - TRBV15 -
CATSRGSSGSTDTQYF TGTGCCACCAGCAGAGGGTCCTCAGGGAGCACAGATACGCAGTATTTT TRBJ2-3 many TRBV15 -
CASGSVMTDTQYF TGTGCCAGCGGCTCCGTCATGACAGATACGCAGTATTTT TRBJ2-3 once TRBV7-3 -
CASSYMGVEGYEQYF TGTGCCAGCAGTTACATGGGAGTTGAAGGGTACGAGCAGTACTTC TRBJ2-7 few TRBV6-2/TRBV6-3 -
CASSTAEYNEQFF TGTGCCAGCAGTACCGCTGAATACAATGAGCAGTTCTTC TRBJ2-1 few TRBV6-5 -
CSARDKTSGTYEQYF TGCAGTGCTAGAGATAAAACTAGCGGGACCTACGAGCAGTACTTC TRBJ2-7 - TRBV20-1 TRBD2
CASSQEVTESNQPQHF TGCGCCAGCAGCCAAGAGGTCACGGAGAGCAATCAGCCCCAGCATTTT TRBJ1-5 - TRBV4-1 -
CASSAGQGAGEQYF TGTGCCAGCAGTGCCGGACAGGGGGCGGGTGAGCAGTACTTC TRBJ2-7 - TRBV2 TRBD1
CAISERHNTEAFF TGTGCCATCAGTGAAAGACACAACACTGAAGCTTTCTTT TRBJ1-1 few TRBV10-3 -
CASSPTGGRTEAFF TGTGCCAGCAGTCCAACAGGGGGACGAACTGAAGCTTTCTTT TRBJ1-1 - TRBV12-3/TRBV12-4 TRBD1
CASTSGTGANEQFF TGTGCCAGCACCTCCGGGACAGGGGCGAATGAGCAGTTCTTC TRBJ2-1 many TRBV12-3/TRBV12-4 TRBD1
CASRGGQHGGFDEELFF TGCGCCAGCAGGGGGGGGCAACACGGGGGCTTCGACGAAGAACTGTTTTTT TRBJ1-4 - TRBV5-1 -
CASSRGGEGHNEQFF TGCGCCAGCAGCCGGGGCGGGGAGGGGCACAATGAGCAGTTCTTC TRBJ2-1 - TRBV4-3 TRBD2
CASSPGSLLGYTF TGTGCCAGCAGCCCAGGGTCCCTATTAGGCTACACCTTC TRBJ1-2 many TRBV7-6 -
CASTERQGLGPPYNEQFF TGTGCCAGCACCGAAAGACAGGGTTTAGGCCCCCCCTACAATGAGCAGTTCTTC TRBJ2-1 - TRBV6-2/TRBV6-3 TRBD1
CATSRDQGGLNNEQFF TGTGCCACCAGCAGAGATCAAGGGGGGCTCAACAATGAGCAGTTCTTC TRBJ2-1 few TRBV15 -